This T cell receptor (beta chain) derives from a study of cytomegalovirus exposure and HLA in healthy donors. Study results and caveats: In a later analysis, a missense DCLRE1C variant was linked to TCR beta V- and J-gene trimming.

Researchers ran the PCR with 60 Vbeta and 13 Jbeta primers. Per the original data handling: Later work found 80 million or so unique TCR beta chains, with about 10 million shared. Sequenced by immunoSEQ multiplex PCR; TCRdb stores in-frame clones only, minus some. Clone size and the V and J calls come from that table; the DNA yielded D and trimming. This repertoire includes under 70,000 clones. Comments on this clone: Its antigen is undetermined.

The V gene lost 0 bases and the J gene lost 5 bases, with 11 bases spanning the gap. The germline V gene has CDR1 SGHAT and CDR2 FQNNGV. The CDR3 loop spans 14 amino acids. The clonotype comes from a woman aged 30 to 39 in good health and CMV-seropositive. Sequenced sample: PBMCs. The V and J genes are TRBV11-2 and TRBJ2-7; D is uncertain. This CDR3 is CASSLERQSHEQYF. CDR3 coding DNA: TGTGCCAGCAGCTTAGAACGCCAGTCCCACGAGCAGTACTTC. The full variable domain, its missing parts supplied by reference TRBV11-2 and TRBJ2-7, is EAGVAQSPRYKIIEKRQSVAFWCNPISGHATLYWYQQILGQGPKLLIQFQNNGVVDDSQLPKDRFSAERLKGVDSTLKIQPAKLEDSAVYLCASSLERQSHEQYFGPGTRLTVT.